Included here is one T cell receptor (beta chain) sequence, with context. Its target is unknown. The data belong to a study of cytomegalovirus exposure and HLA in healthy donors. Findings and limits, study-wide: Across HLA loci, a later analysis found differing TCR association rates, with DRB1 most and HLA-C fewest.

PCR used 60 Vbeta primers and 13 Jbeta primers. Generated by immunoSEQ multiplex PCR, the TCRdb table keeps only in-frame clones and is missing some. The repertoire holds fewer than 200,000 clones, with about 12% as singletons. Trimming removed 3 bases at V and 0 bases at J, with 12 bases between. Germline loops: CDR1 KGHSH, CDR2 LQKENI. This CDR3 has 16 residues. The V and J genes are TRBV18 and TRBJ1-5, with TRBD1 as a possible D gene (5 bases). This TCR derives from a man aged 45-65 years in good health and CMV-seropositive. The sample consisted of PBMCs. DNA for the CDR3: TGTGCCAGCTCACCTGGGGGGTTGGGTAGCAATCAGCCCCAGCATTTT. Translation: CASSPGGLGSNQPQHF.